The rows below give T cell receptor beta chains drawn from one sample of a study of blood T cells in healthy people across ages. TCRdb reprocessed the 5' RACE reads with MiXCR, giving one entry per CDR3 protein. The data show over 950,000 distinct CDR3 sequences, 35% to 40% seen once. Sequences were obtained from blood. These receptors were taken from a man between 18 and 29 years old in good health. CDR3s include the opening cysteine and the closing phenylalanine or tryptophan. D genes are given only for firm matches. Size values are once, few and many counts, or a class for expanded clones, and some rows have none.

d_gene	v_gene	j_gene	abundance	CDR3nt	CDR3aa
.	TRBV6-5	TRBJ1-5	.	TGTGCCAGCAGTTACAGGGTTCGCAATCAGCCCCAGCATTTT	CASSYRVRNQPQHF
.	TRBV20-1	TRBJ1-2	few	TGCAGTGCTAGAGATCCGTTAGGACTAGACTATACTCCCCACTATGGCTACACCTTC	CSARDPLGLDYTPHYGYTF
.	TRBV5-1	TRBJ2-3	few	TGCGCCAGCAAGGGTTGGGGGACACCAACAGATACGCAGTATTTT	CASKGWGTPTDTQYF
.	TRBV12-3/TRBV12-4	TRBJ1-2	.	TGTGCCAGCACCTTGACAGGAATCAACTATGGCTACACCTTC	CASTLTGINYGYTF
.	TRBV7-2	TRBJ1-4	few	TGTGCCAGCAGCTTAAAGTTGGGTAATGAAAAACTGTTTTTT	CASSLKLGNEKLFF
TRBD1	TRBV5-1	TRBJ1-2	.	TGCGCCAGCAGCCCTACAGGGGGCCTTACTTATGGCTACACCTTC	CASSPTGGLTYGYTF
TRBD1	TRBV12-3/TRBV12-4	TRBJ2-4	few	TGTGCCAGCAGTTCGACCCGGGACAGGGTTAGCCGGAGGAACATTCAGTACTTC	CASSSTRDRVSRRNIQYF
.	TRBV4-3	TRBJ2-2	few	TGCGCCAGCAGCCAAGATCGGCCAGGAAACACCGGGGAGCTGTTTTTT	CASSQDRPGNTGELFF
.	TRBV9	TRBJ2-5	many	TGTGCCAGCAGCGTTGGTGTGCAGTACCAAGAGACCCAGTACTTC	CASSVGVQYQETQYF
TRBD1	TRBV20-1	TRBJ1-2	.	TGCAGTGCTCCCACAGGGGGTAGCTATGGCTACACCTTC	CSAPTGGSYGYTF
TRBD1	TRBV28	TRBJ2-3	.	TGTGTGCGCAGTCGACCGGGACAGGGAACAGATACGCAGTATTTT	CVRSRPGQGTDTQYF
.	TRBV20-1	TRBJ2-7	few	TGCAGTGCTAGAGAAGGGGGGTTAAGCTCCTACGAGCAGTACTTC	CSAREGGLSSYEQYF
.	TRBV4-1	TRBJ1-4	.	TGCGCCAGCAGCCACGTCGTTGGACAGCCTCATAATGAAAAACTGTTTTTT	CASSHVVGQPHNEKLFF
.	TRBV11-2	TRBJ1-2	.	TGTGCCAGCAGCTTAGATCACGACATACGGGGAAACACCTTC	CASSLDHDIRGNTF
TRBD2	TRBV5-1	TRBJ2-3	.	TGCGCCAGTAGGACTAGCGGCACTAGCACAGATACGCAGTATTTT	CASRTSGTSTDTQYF
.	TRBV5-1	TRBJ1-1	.	TGCGCCAGCAGCTTTGAGTATGGGGGCCACACTGAAGCTTTCTTT	CASSFEYGGHTEAFF
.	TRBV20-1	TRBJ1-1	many	TGCAGTGCTAGCAGGGGGAACACTGAAGCTTTCTTT	CSASRGNTEAFF
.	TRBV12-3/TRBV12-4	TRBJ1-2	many	TGTGCCAGCTCGTCGAACTATGGCTACACCTTC	CASSSNYGYTF
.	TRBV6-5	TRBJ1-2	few	TGTGCCAGCAGTTACGATGGCCCTGGCTATGGCTACACCTTC	CASSYDGPGYGYTF
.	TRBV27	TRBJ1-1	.	TGTGCCAGCAGTTTTGAGGGGCTCACTGAAGCTTTCTTT	CASSFEGLTEAFF
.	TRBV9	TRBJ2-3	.	TGTGCCAACAGCGTACGAGCGGTCAGGACAGATACGCAGTATTTT	CANSVRAVRTDTQYF
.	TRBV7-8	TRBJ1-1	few	TGTGCCAGCAGCTTCAATCAGGGGAACACTGAAGCTTTCTTT	CASSFNQGNTEAFF
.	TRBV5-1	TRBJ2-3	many	TGCGCCAGCAGCCAATACCCCGCGGGACAGTTCACAGATACGCAGTATTTT	CASSQYPAGQFTDTQYF
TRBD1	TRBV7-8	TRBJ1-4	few	TGTGCCAGCAGCTCCAGAAAATCCGGGACAGGGACCAATAATGAAAAACTGTTTTTT	CASSSRKSGTGTNNEKLFF
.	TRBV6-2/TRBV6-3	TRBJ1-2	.	TGTGCCAGCAGTTACATGCTGACCGGCTATGGCTACACCTTC	CASSYMLTGYGYTF
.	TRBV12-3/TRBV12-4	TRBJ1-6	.	TGTGCCAGCAGTGAACTGCGTAATTCACCCCTCCACTTT	CASSELRNSPLHF
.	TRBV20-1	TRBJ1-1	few	TGCAGTGCTAGAGCTGGGGACACTGAAGCTTTCTTT	CSARAGDTEAFF
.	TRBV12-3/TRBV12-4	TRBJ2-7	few	TGTGCCAGCAGTTTAACGGGACGGATTGAAGCCTACAATGAGCAGTACTTC	CASSLTGRIEAYNEQYF
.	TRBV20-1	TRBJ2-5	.	TGCAGTGCTCCCCAGTTGGAGACCCAGTACTTC	CSAPQLETQYF
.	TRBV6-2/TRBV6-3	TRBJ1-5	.	TGTGCCAGCAGTCAAATCGTGAATCAGCCCCAGCATTTT	CASSQIVNQPQHF
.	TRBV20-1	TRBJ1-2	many	TGCAGCGTGCCCGGAGGCTATGGCTACACCTTC	CSVPGGYGYTF
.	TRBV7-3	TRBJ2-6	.	TGTGCCGGCAGCTTAACGGGCGGGGACCTGACTTTC	CAGSLTGGDLTF
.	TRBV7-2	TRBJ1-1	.	TGTGCCAGCAGCACACCTACAACGAACACTGAAGCTTTCTTT	CASSTPTTNTEAFF
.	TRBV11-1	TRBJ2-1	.	TGTGCCAGCAGCTCAGACTATGTTAACAATGAGCAGTTCTTC	CASSSDYVNNEQFF
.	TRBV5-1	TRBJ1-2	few	TGCGCCAGCAGTCCCGATACAGGGTCTGGCTACACCTTC	CASSPDTGSGYTF
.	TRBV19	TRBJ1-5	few	TGTGCCAGTAGTATGGGGAGGGCAAGCAATCAGCCCCAGCATTTT	CASSMGRASNQPQHF
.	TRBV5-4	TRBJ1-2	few	TGTGCCAGCAGCTTGGGGGGGTACCGAGGCTACACCTTC	CASSLGGYRGYTF
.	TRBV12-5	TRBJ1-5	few	TGTGCTAGTGACAGCCAGTATAGCAATCAGCCCCAGCATTTT	CASDSQYSNQPQHF
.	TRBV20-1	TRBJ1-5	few	TGCAGTGCTGGGGGCCAAGACTATTATAGCAATCAGCCCCAGCATTTT	CSAGGQDYYSNQPQHF
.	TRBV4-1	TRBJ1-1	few	TGCGCCAGCAGCCCAGGACATTCTGAAGCTTTCTTT	CASSPGHSEAFF
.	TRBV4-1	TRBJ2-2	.	TGCGCCAGCAGCCAGGGGGTTATTTCGAACACCGGGGAGCTGTTTTTT	CASSQGVISNTGELFF
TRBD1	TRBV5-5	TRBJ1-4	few	TGTGCCAGCACCAAACAGGGGTTCAGTGAAAAACTGTTTTTT	CASTKQGFSEKLFF
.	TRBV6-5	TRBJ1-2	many	TGTGCCAGCAGTTACTCTCCAGGGAACTATGGCTACACCTTC	CASSYSPGNYGYTF
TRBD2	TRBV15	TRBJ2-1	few	TGTGCCACCAGCAGAGATAAACTAGCGGGCTACAATGAGCAGTTCTTC	CATSRDKLAGYNEQFF
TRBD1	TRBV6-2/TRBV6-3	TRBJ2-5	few	TGTGCCAGCAGTTACCCTCTGGGGACAGGGATTGGCGAGACCCAGTACTTC	CASSYPLGTGIGETQYF
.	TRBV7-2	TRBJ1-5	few	TGTGCCAGCAGTTACAGGAGCCTTAATCAGCCCCAGCATTTT	CASSYRSLNQPQHF
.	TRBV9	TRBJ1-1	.	TGTGCCAGCAGCGCATCCCCGAACACTGAAGCTTTCTTT	CASSASPNTEAFF
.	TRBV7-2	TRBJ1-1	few	TGTGCCAGCAGCACTCCTACGGAGGTGGAAGCTTTCTTT	CASSTPTEVEAFF